A selection of T cell receptor beta chains follows, all from one sample in a study of T cells after yellow fever vaccination. TCRdb itself ran the 5' RACE reads through MiXCR, one entry per CDR3 protein. The repertoire has 65,000 to 90,000 distinct CDR3 sequences, roughly 14% of them found once; the top ten carry about 26%. Material: CD8+ T cells not binding an NS4B(214-222) dextramer, sorted from PBMCs, obtained about 21 days after the first yellow fever vaccination. All receptors come from a man aged 18 to 35 who received the YFV17D yellow fever vaccine. Both conserved end residues are part of each CDR3. Each record gives: V gene, J gene, D gene, clone size, CDR3 protein, CDR3 DNA. A D gene is named only where the DNA matches it firmly. Rows may omit the clone size; those that give it use once, few, many or a size class.

>TRBV29-1|TRBJ2-2|TRBD1|few
CSVSGGSGELFF
TGCAGCGTCTCAGGGGGCTCCGGGGAGCTGTTTTTT
>TRBV7-3|TRBJ2-3|.|.
CASSLGIPDTQYF
TGTGCCAGCAGCCTCGGGATCCCAGATACGCAGTATTTT
>TRBV12-3/TRBV12-4|TRBJ1-1|.|few
CATQERGAENTEAFF
TGTGCCACTCAAGAGCGGGGGGCAGAAAACACTGAAGCTTTCTTT
>TRBV4-1|TRBJ2-5|.|.
CASSQVRGREETQYF
TGCGCCAGCAGCCAAGTAAGGGGACGGGAGGAGACCCAGTACTTC
>TRBV29-1|TRBJ1-1|.|.
CSVEPRPEAFF
TGCAGCGTTGAACCCCGGCCCGAAGCTTTCTTT
>TRBV19|TRBJ2-1|.|.
CASSSGAPYNEQFF
TGTGCCAGTAGTTCGGGGGCCCCGTACAATGAGCAGTTCTTC
>TRBV27|TRBJ2-2|.|.
CASSPLETGELFF
TGTGCCAGCAGTCCCTTAGAAACCGGGGAGCTGTTTTTT
>TRBV11-2|TRBJ2-3|.|.
CASSPRTSSTDTQYF
TGTGCCAGCAGCCCCCGGACTTCTAGCACAGATACGCAGTATTTT
>TRBV5-1|TRBJ2-7|.|.
CASSAAGAANDAYEQYF
TGCGCCAGCAGCGCGGCAGGGGCGGCGAACGACGCCTACGAGCAGTACTTC
>TRBV7-2|TRBJ1-2|.|.
CASSWGNENYGYTF
TGTGCCAGCAGCTGGGGGAATGAGAACTATGGCTACACCTTC
>TRBV15|TRBJ1-5|.|.
CATSEDGSNQPQHF
TGTGCCACCAGCGAAGACGGTAGCAATCAGCCCCAGCATTTT
>TRBV6-5|TRBJ2-1|.|few
CASSRPDNEQFF
TGTGCCAGCAGCCGGCCCGACAATGAGCAGTTCTTC
>TRBV4-3|TRBJ2-1|TRBD1|few
CASSPEGQSYNEQFF
TGCGCCAGCAGCCCCGAGGGACAGAGCTACAATGAGCAGTTCTTC
>TRBV4-3|TRBJ2-7|TRBD1|many
CASSQGPGTGAYEQYF
TGCGCCAGCAGCCAGGGACCCGGGACAGGAGCCTACGAGCAGTACTTC
>TRBV9|TRBJ2-5|TRBD2|.
CASSPSSGAIQYF
TGTGCCAGCAGCCCCTCTAGCGGGGCAATCCAGTACTTC
>TRBV27|TRBJ2-5|.|few
CASTRDQETQYF
TGTGCCAGCACGCGGGACCAAGAGACCCAGTACTTC
>TRBV3-1|TRBJ2-2|TRBD2|few
CASSQESGGAAGELFF
TGTGCCAGCAGCCAAGAGAGCGGGGGGGCCGCCGGGGAGCTGTTTTTT
>TRBV27|TRBJ1-1|.|.
CASSPSGMNTEAFF
TGTGCCAGCAGTCCCTCGGGCATGAACACTGAAGCTTTCTTT
>TRBV7-8|TRBJ2-7|.|.
CASSQTFYEQYF
TGTGCCAGCAGCCAGACATTCTACGAGCAGTACTTC
>TRBV12-3/TRBV12-4|TRBJ1-2|.|few
CASSSGGADGYTF
TGTGCCAGCAGTTCGGGGGGGGCAGATGGCTACACCTTC
>TRBV25-1|TRBJ1-2|.|.
CASSGGYGYTF
TGTGCCAGCAGTGGGGGATATGGCTACACCTTC
>TRBV7-9|TRBJ2-3|.|many
CASSLVGYGTQYF
TGTGCCAGCAGCTTAGTGGGGTACGGTACGCAGTATTTT
>TRBV6-5|TRBJ1-6|.|.
CASKEGYNSPLHF
TGTGCCAGCAAGGAGGGGTATAATTCACCCCTCCACTTT
>TRBV11-2|TRBJ1-6|.|once
CASSFPTWGNSPLHF
TGTGCCAGCAGCTTTCCCACATGGGGGAATTCACCCCTCCACTTT
>TRBV11-2|TRBJ2-3|TRBD2|many
CASSLGVSGATDTQYF
TGTGCCAGCAGCTTAGGTGTTAGCGGGGCTACAGATACGCAGTATTTT
>TRBV7-6|TRBJ2-1|.|many
CASSPYSGYGYNEQFF
TGTGCCAGCAGCCCGTACTCAGGGTACGGCTACAATGAGCAGTTCTTC
>TRBV6-6|TRBJ2-7|.|.
CASSLPGVEQYF
TGTGCCAGCAGCCTCCCGGGTGTCGAGCAGTACTTC
>TRBV27|TRBJ1-1|.|.
CASNHGAFNTEAFF
TGTGCCAGCAACCACGGGGCATTTAACACTGAAGCTTTCTTT
>TRBV6-1|TRBJ2-1|TRBD2|.
CASSLSGGSYNEQFF
TGTGCCAGCAGTCTTAGCGGGGGGTCCTACAATGAGCAGTTCTTC
>TRBV4-2|TRBJ2-3|TRBD2|few
CASSLAGLTDTQYF
TGTGCCAGCAGTCTAGCGGGGCTCACAGATACGCAGTATTTT
>TRBV18|TRBJ1-1|.|few
CASSHRAYTEAFF
TGTGCCAGCTCGCACAGGGCCTACACTGAAGCTTTCTTT
>TRBV13|TRBJ1-5|.|.
CASSLNNQPQHF
TGTGCCAGCAGCCTCAATAACCAGCCCCAGCATTTT
>TRBV7-6|TRBJ2-7|TRBD2|.
CASSLGGLAGISYEQYF
TGTGCCAGCAGCTTAGGGGGACTAGCGGGGATCTCCTACGAGCAGTACTTC
>TRBV5-1|TRBJ1-2|.|.
CASSLVRGRNYGYTF
TGCGCCAGCAGCTTGGTTCGGGGGAGGAACTATGGCTACACCTTC
>TRBV11-1|TRBJ2-3|.|.
CASSPKNGARTQYF
TGTGCCAGCAGCCCCAAAAACGGAGCTCGTACGCAGTATTTT
>TRBV27|TRBJ2-7|.|.
CASSLWSGDEQYF
TGTGCCAGCAGTTTATGGTCGGGGGACGAGCAGTACTTC
>TRBV11-2|TRBJ2-3|.|.
CASSLGATTHFTDTQYF
TGTGCCAGCAGCTTAGGAGCGACAACACATTTCACAGATACGCAGTATTTT
>TRBV4-3|TRBJ1-1|.|.
CASSQDRRANTEAFF
TGCGCCAGCAGCCAAGATAGGAGGGCGAACACTGAAGCTTTCTTT
>TRBV27|TRBJ2-7|.|few
CASSLSMGRTYEQYF
TGTGCCAGCAGTTTGAGTATGGGCAGGACCTACGAGCAGTACTTC
>TRBV27|TRBJ2-1|.|.
CASSTPKRSSPYNEQFF
TGTGCCAGCAGTACCCCTAAGCGGTCCTCTCCCTACAATGAGCAGTTCTTC